This T cell receptor beta chain was found in a study of Ad26.COV2.S vaccination and SARS-CoV-2 variants. Study background: The trial was COV1001 and the donor's arm was Ad26.COV2.S.

Sample treatment: 15 to 20 received Ad26.COV2.S at low or high dose, single or two shots; about five received placebo; per-sample allocation not given. All samples were drawn on day 63, counting from the first vaccine or placebo injection. SARS-CoV-2 spike from the Wuhan strain was encoded by the vaccine, an Ad26 vector. From germline, CDR1 is MNHEY and CDR2 SMNVEV (reference sequence). Trimming at V came to 3 bases and at J to 4 bases, leaving 10 bases not matched to a gene. CDR3 length: 19 amino acids. Method: immunoSEQ multiplex PCR; TCRdb's copy keeps in-frame clones and lacks some. The repertoire holds about 680,000 clones, with roughly 90% as singletons.

The sequencing used peripheral blood, collected in a trial of Ad26.COV2.S vaccine versus placebo. The rearrangement joins TRBV27 to TRBJ2-2; 14 bases match TRBD2. The TCR sequence derives from a person aged 18-65 years who received the Ad26.COV2.S COVID-19 vaccine or a placebo. This chain's CDR3 is CASSFSGLAGGAGTGELFF. The DNA for the CDR3 is TGTGCCAGCAGTTTTTCCGGACTAGCGGGAGGCGCGGGCACCGGGGAGCTGTTTTTT.